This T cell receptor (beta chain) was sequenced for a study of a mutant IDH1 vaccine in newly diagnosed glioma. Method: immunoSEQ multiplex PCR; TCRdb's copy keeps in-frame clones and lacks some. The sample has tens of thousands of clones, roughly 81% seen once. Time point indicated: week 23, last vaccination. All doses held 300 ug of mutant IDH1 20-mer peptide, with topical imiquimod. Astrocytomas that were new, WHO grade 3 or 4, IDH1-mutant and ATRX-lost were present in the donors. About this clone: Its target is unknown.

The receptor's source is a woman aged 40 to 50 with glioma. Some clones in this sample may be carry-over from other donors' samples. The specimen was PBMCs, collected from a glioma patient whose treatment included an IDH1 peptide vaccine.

DNA for the CDR3: TGTGCCAGCAGCCCAGATGGGGGTACCCTCCACTTT. Amino acid sequence: CASSPDGGTLHF. V and J are TRBV9 and TRBJ1-6; possibly TRBD1 for D (5 bases). Trimming pared 4 bases from V and 14 bases from J, leaving 13 bases between. The CDR3 contains 12 residues. Germline CDR1 SGDLS, CDR2 YYNGEE.